Sequencing of this T cell receptor (beta chain) was carried out in a study of blood T cell repertoires in COVID-19 (dated by TCRdb to 2020 to 2021). In terms of the full investigation: Collaborator samples came from the United States, Italy and Spain and covered acute and convalescent phases of COVID-19. Subjects who had been exposed to COVID-19, were actively infected with it, or had recovered from it provided the deeply sampled blood TCRbeta repertoires that made up the dataset. The repertoires were released in a freely available public database meant as a resource for research on the immune response to SARS-CoV-2. Nearly every sample came with metadata listing a de-identified subject ID, COVID-19 status, age in years and sex. Where HLA class I and class II types were available, the types were taken from metadata supplied by the sample provider, not from assay-based typing. The prospective study material was composed of cDNA or gDNA derived from T cells, B-cell-depleted T cells, or PBMCs. Samples came from the ongoing ImmuneRACE study (first 160 participants) plus 1,254 subjects from 6 global collaborators.

Sequences SGDLS (CDR1) and YYNGEE (CDR2) are obtained from the germline V gene. The CDR3 has 14 amino acids, counting the end cysteine and phenylalanine. The retained sequence is limited to the CDR3, 42 bases, with the frame set at the first base. V is cut back by 2 bases and J by 4 bases, with 5 bases in the junction unmatched. General findings and caveats noted by the study authors: The amount of clinical and demographic metadata varied by source and participant and was provided uncurated.

Collaborating institutions collected whole blood in K2EDTA tubes following their own protocols. For TCRbeta analysis, collaborators shipped samples in one of three forms: frozen whole blood, isolated PBMCs, or DNA extracted from either of those sample types. TCRbeta CDR3 regions were amplified from genomic DNA using the immunoSEQ Assay, a bias-controlled multiplex PCR. As for the authors' bioinformatics: Nucleated cell counts per sample were estimated from amplification of reference gene primers within the assay. To quantify the absolute abundance of each unique TCRbeta CDR3 rearrangement, sequence reads were collapsed and filtered. Productive Simpson clonality was computed per sample as the square root of Simpson's diversity index over productive rearrangements. TCRdb's version of the immuneACCESS table is confined to in-frame rearrangements and falls short of the full clone set. An unresolved V gene accounts for under half of the shortfall where checked; the remainder is of unknown origin. V and J calls and clone size are copied from that table; D and trimming were computed from the DNA. This sample comprises 35,000 or so clones, about 89% of them detected only once. The biggest ten clones account for roughly 6.1% of the sample.

In the case of this clone: The specificity of this receptor is unknown. Base qualities are not at hand, and no much larger clone is one base apart.

The chain is made from TRBV9 and TRBJ2-7, and TRBD1 aligns with 8 junction nucleotides. This sequence was found in a human donor in a cohort sampled during active COVID-19. The sequenced sample was peripheral blood. The DNA is TGTGCCAGCAGCGTCGGACAGGGAGGTTACGAGCAGTACTTC. Its amino acids are CASSVGQGGYEQYF.